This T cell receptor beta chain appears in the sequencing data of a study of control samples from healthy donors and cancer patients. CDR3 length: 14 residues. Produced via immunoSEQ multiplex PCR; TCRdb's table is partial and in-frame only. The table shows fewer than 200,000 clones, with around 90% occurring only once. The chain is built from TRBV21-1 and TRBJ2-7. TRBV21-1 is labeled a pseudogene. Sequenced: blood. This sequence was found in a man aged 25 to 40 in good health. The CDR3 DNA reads TGTGCCAGCAGCGGAACACTCGGCGCCTACGAGCAGTACTTC. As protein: CASSGTLGAYEQYF.